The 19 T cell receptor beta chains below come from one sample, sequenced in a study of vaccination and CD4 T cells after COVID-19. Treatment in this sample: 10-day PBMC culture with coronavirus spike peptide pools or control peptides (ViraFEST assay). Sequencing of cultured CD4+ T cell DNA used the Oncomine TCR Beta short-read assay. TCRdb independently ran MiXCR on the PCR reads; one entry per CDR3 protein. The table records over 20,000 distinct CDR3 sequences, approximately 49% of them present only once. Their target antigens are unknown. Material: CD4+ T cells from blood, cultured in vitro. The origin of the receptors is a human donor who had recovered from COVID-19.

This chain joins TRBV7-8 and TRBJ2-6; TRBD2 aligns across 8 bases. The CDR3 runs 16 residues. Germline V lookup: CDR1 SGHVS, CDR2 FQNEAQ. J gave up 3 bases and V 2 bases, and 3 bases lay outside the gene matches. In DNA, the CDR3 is TGTGCCAGCAGCTTACGGGGGGGACTTGGGGCCAACGTCCTGACTTTC. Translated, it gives CASSLRGGLGANVLTF. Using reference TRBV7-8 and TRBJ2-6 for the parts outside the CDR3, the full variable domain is GAGVSQSPRYKVAKRGQDVALRCDPISGHVSLFWYQQALGQGPEFLTYFQNEAQLDKSGLPSDRFFAERPEGSVSTLKIQRTQQEDSAVYLCASSLRGGLGANVLTFGAGSRLTVL.

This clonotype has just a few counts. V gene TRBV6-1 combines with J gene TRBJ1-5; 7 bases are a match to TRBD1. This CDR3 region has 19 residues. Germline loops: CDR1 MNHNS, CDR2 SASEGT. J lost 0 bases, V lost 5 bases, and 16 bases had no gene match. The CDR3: CASSPRGTPASYSNQPQHF. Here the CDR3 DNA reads TGTGCCAGCAGTCCCAGGGGGACACCGGCCAGTTATAGCAATCAGCCCCAGCATTTT.

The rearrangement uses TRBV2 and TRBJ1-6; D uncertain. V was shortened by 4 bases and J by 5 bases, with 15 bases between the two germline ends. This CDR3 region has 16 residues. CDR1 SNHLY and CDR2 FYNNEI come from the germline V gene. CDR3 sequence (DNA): TGTGCCAGCAGTGTAGGGCCTTTCGGGGATAATTCACCCCTCCACTTT. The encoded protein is CASSVGPFGDNSPLHF.

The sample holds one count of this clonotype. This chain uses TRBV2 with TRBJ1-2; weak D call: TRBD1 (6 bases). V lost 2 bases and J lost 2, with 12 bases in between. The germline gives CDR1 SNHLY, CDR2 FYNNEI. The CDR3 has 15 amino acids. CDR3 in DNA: TGTGCCAGCAGTGAATGGGGGGCACCGAACTATGGCTACACCTTC. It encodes CASSEWGAPNYGYTF.

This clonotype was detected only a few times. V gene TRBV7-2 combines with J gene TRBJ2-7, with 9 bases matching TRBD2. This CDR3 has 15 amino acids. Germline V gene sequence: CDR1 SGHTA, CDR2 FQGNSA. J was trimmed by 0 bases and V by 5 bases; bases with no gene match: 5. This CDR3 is CASSRERGASYEQYF. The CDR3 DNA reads TGTGCCAGCAGCCGGGAGCGGGGGGCCTCCTACGAGCAGTACTTC.

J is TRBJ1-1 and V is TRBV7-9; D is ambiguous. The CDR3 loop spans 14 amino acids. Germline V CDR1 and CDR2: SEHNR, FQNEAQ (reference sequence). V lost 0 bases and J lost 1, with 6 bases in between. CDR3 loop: CASSLAMGNTEAFF. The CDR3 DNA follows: TGTGCCAGCAGCTTAGCGATGGGGAACACTGAAGCTTTCTTT.

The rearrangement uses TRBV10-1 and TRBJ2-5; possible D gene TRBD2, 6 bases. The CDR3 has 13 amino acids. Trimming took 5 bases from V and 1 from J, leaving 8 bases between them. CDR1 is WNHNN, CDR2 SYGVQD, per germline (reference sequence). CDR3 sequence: CASSRDFQETQYF. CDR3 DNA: TGCGCCAGCAGTCGGGACTTCCAAGAGACCCAGTACTTC.

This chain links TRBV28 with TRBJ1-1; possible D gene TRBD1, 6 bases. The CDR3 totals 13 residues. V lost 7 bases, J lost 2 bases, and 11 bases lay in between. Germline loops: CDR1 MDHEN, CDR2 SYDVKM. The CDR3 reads CASKRGANTEAFF. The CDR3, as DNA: TGTGCCAGCAAACGGGGGGCCAACACTGAAGCTTTCTTT.

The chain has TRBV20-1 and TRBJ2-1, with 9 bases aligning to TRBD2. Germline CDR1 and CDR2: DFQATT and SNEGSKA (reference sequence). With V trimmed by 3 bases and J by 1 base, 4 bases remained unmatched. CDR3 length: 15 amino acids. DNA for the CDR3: TGCAGTGCTAGCGGGACTAGCACATCCTACAATGAGCAGTTCTTC. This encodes CSASGTSTSYNEQFF.

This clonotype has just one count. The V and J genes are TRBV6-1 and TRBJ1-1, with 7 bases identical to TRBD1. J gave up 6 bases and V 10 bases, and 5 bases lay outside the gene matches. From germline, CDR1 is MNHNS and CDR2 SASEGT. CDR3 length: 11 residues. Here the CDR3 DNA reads TGTGCCAACACAGGGGCCGCTGAAGCTTTCTTT. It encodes CANTGAAEAFF.

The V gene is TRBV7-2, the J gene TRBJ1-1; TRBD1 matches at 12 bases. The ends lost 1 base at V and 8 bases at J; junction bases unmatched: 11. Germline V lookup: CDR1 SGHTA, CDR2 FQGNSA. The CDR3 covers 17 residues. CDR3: CASSLVASGTGGREAFF. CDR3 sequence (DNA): TGTGCCAGCAGCTTAGTAGCCAGCGGGACAGGGGGCAGAGAAGCTTTCTTT.

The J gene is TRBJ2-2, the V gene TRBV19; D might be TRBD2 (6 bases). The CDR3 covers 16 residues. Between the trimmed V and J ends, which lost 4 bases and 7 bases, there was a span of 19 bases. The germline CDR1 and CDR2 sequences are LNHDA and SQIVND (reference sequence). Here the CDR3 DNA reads TGTGCCAGTAGTACCGTACCGGGGGTAACAATCGGGGAGCTGTTTTTT. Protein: CASSTVPGVTIGELFF.

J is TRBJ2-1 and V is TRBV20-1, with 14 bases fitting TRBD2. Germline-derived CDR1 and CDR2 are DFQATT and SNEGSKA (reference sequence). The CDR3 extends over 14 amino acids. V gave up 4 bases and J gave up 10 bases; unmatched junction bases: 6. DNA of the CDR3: TGCAGTGCTAAGACTAGCGGGAGGGCCTGGGAGCAGTTCTTC. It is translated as CSAKTSGRAWEQFF.

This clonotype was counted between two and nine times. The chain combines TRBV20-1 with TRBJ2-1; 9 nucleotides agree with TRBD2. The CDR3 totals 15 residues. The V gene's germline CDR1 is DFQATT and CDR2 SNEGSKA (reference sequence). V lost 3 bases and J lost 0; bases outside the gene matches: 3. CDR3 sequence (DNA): TGCAGTGCTAGGCATAGCGGGAGCTCCTACAATGAGCAGTTCTTC. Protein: CSARHSGSSYNEQFF.

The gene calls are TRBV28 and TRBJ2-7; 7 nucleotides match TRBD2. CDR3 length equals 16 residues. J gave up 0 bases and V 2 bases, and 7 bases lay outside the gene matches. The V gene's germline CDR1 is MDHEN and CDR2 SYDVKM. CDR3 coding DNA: TGTGCCAGCAGTTTAAAAAGGCTAGCGGTCTCCTACGAGCAGTACTTC. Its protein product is CASSLKRLAVSYEQYF.

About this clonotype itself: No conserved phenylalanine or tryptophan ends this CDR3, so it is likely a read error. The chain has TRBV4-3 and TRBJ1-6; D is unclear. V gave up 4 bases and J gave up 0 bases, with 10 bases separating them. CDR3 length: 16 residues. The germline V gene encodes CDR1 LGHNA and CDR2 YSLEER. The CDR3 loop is CASSPQAISYNSPLHS. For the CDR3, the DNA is TGCGCCAGCAGCCCCCAGGCCATCTCCTATAATTCACCCCTCCACTCT.

CDR3 DNA: TGTGCCAGTAGTCCCACAGGGGCAGATACGCAGTATTTT. Residues: CASSPTGADTQYF. The rearrangement uses TRBV19 and TRBJ2-3; 7 bases align to TRBD1. V shed 5 bases and J 4 bases; nucleotides not matched to a gene: 3. CDR1 is LNHDA, CDR2 SQIVND, per germline (reference sequence). The CDR3 loop spans 13 amino acids.

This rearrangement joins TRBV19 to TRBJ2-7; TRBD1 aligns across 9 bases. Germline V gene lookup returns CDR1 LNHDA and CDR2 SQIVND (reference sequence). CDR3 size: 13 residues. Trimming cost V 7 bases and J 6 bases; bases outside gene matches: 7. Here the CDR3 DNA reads TGTGCCAGTACTGGGACAGGGAGGAGCGAGCAGTACTTC. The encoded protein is CASTGTGRSEQYF.

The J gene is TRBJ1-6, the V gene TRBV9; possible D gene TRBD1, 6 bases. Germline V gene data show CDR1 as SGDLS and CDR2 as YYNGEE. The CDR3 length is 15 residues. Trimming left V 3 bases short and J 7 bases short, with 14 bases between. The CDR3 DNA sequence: TGTGCCAGCAGCGGGAGACAGGACCCAAATTCACCCCTCCACTTT. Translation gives CASSGRQDPNSPLHF.